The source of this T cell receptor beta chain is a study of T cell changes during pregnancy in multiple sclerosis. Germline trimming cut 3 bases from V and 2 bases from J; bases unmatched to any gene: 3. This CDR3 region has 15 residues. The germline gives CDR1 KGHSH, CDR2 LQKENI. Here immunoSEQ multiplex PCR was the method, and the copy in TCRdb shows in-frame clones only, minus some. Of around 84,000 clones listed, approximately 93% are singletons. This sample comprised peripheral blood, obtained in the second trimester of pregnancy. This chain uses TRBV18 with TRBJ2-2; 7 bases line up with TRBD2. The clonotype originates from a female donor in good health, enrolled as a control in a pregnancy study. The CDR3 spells CASSPGLPNTGELFF. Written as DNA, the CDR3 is TGTGCCAGCTCACCGGGACTACCAAACACCGGGGAGCTGTTTTTT.